The 2 T cell receptor beta chains below all came from one sample that was sequenced in a study of pediatric ulcerative colitis. Clones were sequenced by immunoSEQ multiplex PCR, and TCRdb holds only the in-frame ones, with some missing. The sample has about 35,000 clones, around 80% seen once. The rectum was sampled with one to two pinch biopsies at colonoscopy. The sequencing sample was made of gut tissue. These receptors all come from a boy younger than 18 with mild ulcerative colitis.

This clone is a singleton in its sample. The CDR3 DNA follows: TGCGCCAGCAGATCCTCCGTCGATCTGAACACTGAAGCTTTCTTT. This sequence encodes CASRSSVDLNTEAFF. This chain joins TRBV5-1 and TRBJ1-1; unclear D gene. This CDR3 comprises 15 residues. Trimming removed 5 bases at V and 0 bases at J, with 14 bases between. CDR1 and CDR2 from the germline V gene are SGHRS and YFSETQ. Combining the CDR3 with reference TRBV5-1 and TRBJ1-1 gives the whole variable domain KAGVTQTPRYLIKTRGQQVTLSCSPISGHRSVSWYQQTPGQGLQFLFEYFSETQRNKGNFPGRFSGRQFSNSRSEMNVSTLELGDSALYLCASRSSVDLNTEAFFGQGTRLTVV.

The chain couples TRBV2 to TRBJ1-2; possible D gene TRBD1, 5 bases. V was shortened by 5 bases and J by 2 bases, with 12 bases between the two germline ends. In germline, CDR1 is SNHLY, CDR2 FYNNEI. The CDR3 contains 14 residues. This chain's CDR3 is CASSFQGGNYGYTF. The CDR3 DNA sequence: TGTGCCAGCAGTTTCCAGGGAGGAAACTATGGCTACACCTTC.